This note documents a single TCR beta chain sequence. Study processing details: Amplification with reference gene primers provided the estimates of nucleated cell counts. Produced via immunoSEQ multiplex PCR; TCRdb's table is partial and in-frame only. V, J and clone size are those of that table, while D and trimming were read from the DNA. Here the sample spans a few hundred thousand clones, around four fifths being singletons. This specimen belongs to a study of blood T cell repertoires in COVID-19. Study-level information: There were acute and convalescent COVID-19 samples, and they came from the United States, Italy and Spain.

Trimming cost V 5 bases and J 5 bases; bases outside gene matches: 5. CDR1 PRHDT and CDR2 FYEKMQ come from the germline V gene (reference sequence). This CDR3 spans 14 amino acids. The TCR originated in a young man with active or convalescent COVID-19. The rearrangement links TRBV13 to TRBJ2-7; 11 nucleotides line up with TRBD2. Sequencing used peripheral blood. The CDR3: CASSILAGGNEQYF. In nucleotides, the CDR3 is TGTGCCAGCAGCATTTTAGCGGGAGGGAACGAGCAGTACTTC.